The sequence of this TCR beta chain was determined in a study of T-cell reconstitution after alpha-beta-depleted transplantation in children. The CDR3 is 15 residues long. The ends lost 4 bases at V and 5 bases at J; junction bases unmatched: 11. Looked up from germline, CDR1 is SGHNT and CDR2 is YYREEE (reference sequence). This clonotype occurred a few times. As it was prepared, the TCRbeta library received unique molecular identifiers. Using its own MiXCR run on the PCR reads, TCRdb lists one record per CDR3 protein. The sample has around 530,000 distinct CDR3 sequences; about 33% are singletons. The receptor was derived from a human donor who donated a stem cell graft to a child with aplastic anemia. This sample comprised PBMCs from the stem cell graft donor, obtained from the stem cell graft. This sequence joins TRBV5-4 and TRBJ2-5, with TRBD1 matching 7 bases. In DNA form, the CDR3 reads TGTGCCAGCAGCAACCGGGACAGCTCATGGGAGACCCAGTACTTC. Translating gives CASSNRDSSWETQYF.